Here is one T cell receptor (beta chain) with its context. Its antigen is not identified. These data belong to a study of glioma-infiltrating T cells after dendritic cell vaccination. Background on the study: Dendritic cells derived from monocytes and pulsed with autologous tumor lysate formed the vaccine. General study points: Higher TCR clonality did not directly relate to longer survival. The cohort had few patients with full blood and tumor sets.

This table comes from immunoSEQ multiplex PCR, and its TCRdb copy is limited to in-frame clones, with some not included. The repertoire holds tens of thousands of clones, under 90% seen once, with around 8.5% in the top ten. Trimming took 0 bases from V and 0 from J, leaving 12 bases between them. The CDR3 length is 16 residues. Germline V lookup: CDR1 SGHRS, CDR2 YFSETQ. Time point described: after dendritic cell vaccination, including at tumor progression/relapse. Sequences were derived from blood, sampled after dendritic cell vaccination. This receptor was identified in a human donor with glioblastoma. V usage is TRBV5-1 and J usage is TRBJ1-1; the D gene is possibly TRBD1 (5 bases). CDR3 in amino acids: CASSLGAQVMNTEAFF. Written as DNA, the CDR3 is TGCGCCAGCAGCTTGGGGGCACAGGTGATGAACACTGAAGCTTTCTTT. Complete variable domain (other parts from reference TRBV5-1 and TRBJ1-1): KAGVTQTPRYLIKTRGQQVTLSCSPISGHRSVSWYQQTPGQGLQFLFEYFSETQRNKGNFPGRFSGRQFSNSRSEMNVSTLELGDSALYLCASSLGAQVMNTEAFFGQGTRLTVV.